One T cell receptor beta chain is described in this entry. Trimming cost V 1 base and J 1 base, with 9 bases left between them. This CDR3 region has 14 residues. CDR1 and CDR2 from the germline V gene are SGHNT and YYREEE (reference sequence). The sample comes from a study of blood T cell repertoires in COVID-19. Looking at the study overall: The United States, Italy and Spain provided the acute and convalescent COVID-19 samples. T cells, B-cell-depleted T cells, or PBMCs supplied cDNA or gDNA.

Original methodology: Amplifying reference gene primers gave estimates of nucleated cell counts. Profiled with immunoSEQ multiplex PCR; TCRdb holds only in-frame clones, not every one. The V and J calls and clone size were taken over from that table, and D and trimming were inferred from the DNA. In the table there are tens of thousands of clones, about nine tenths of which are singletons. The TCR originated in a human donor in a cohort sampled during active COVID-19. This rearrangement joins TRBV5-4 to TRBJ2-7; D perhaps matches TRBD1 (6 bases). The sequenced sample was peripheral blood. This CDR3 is CASSLQQGSYEQYF. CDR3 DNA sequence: TGTGCCAGCAGCTTGCAACAGGGTTCCTACGAGCAGTACTTC.